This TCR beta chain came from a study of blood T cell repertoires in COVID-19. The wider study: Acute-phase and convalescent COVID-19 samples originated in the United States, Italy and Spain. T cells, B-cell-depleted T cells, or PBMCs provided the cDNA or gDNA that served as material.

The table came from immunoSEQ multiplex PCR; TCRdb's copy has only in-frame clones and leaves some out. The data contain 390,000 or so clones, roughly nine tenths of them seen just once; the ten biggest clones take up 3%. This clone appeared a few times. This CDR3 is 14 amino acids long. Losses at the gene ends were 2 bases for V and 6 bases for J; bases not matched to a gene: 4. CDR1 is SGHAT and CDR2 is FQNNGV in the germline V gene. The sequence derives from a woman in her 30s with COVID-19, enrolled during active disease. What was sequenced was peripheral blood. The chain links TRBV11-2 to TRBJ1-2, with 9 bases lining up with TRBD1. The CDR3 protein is CASSLIGQGNGYTF. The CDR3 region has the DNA TGTGCCAGCAGCTTAATCGGACAGGGGAATGGCTACACCTTC.